The rows below give T cell receptor beta chains drawn from one sample of a study of blood T cell repertoires in COVID-19. Repertoires were generated with immunoSEQ multiplex PCR, while TCRdb's copy carries only in-frame clones and drops some. The sample includes around 270,000 clones, 86% of them seen just once. What was sequenced was peripheral blood. The receptor set was obtained from a man aged 25-40 years with active or convalescent COVID-19. Each CDR3 is given with its conserved first and last residue. The D gene is left open where the match is weak. Size tells how often a clone was seen (once, few, many) or the class of an expanded clone, and some rows leave it out.

>TRBV20-1|TRBJ1-4|.|.
CSASFSTERKLFF
TGCAGTGCTAGTTTCTCAACCGAGAGAAAACTGTTTTTT
>TRBV4-1|TRBJ2-7|TRBD2|.
CASSQDPGGYEQYF
TGCGCCAGCAGCCAAGATCCGGGGGGCTACGAGCAGTACTTC
>TRBV6-5|TRBJ2-5|TRBD1|.
CASTKDRGDGETQYF
TGTGCCAGCACTAAAGACAGGGGGGATGGGGAGACCCAGTACTTC
>TRBV7-2|TRBJ1-2|.|.
CASTVRGAARDYGYTF
TGTGCCAGCACTGTCAGGGGCGCTGCGAGGGACTATGGCTACACCTTC
>TRBV3-1/TRBV3-2|TRBJ1-1|TRBD1|.
CASSLQGAEAFF
TGTGCCAGCAGCCTCCAGGGGGCTGAAGCTTTCTTT
>TRBV5-4|TRBJ2-3|TRBD2|.
CASSSERGSTDTQYF
TGTGCCAGCAGCTCGGAGCGGGGGAGCACAGATACGCAGTATTTT
>TRBV9|TRBJ1-3|.|.
CASSAPRGNTIYF
TGTGCCAGCAGCGCCCCGCGGGGAAACACCATATATTTT
>TRBV9|TRBJ1-2|TRBD1|.
CASSDRDRSYTF
TGTGCCAGCAGCGACCGGGACAGATCCTACACCTTC
>TRBV5-1|TRBJ1-2|TRBD1|few
CASSRDRVDYGYTF
TGCGCCAGCAGCCGGGACAGGGTGGACTATGGCTACACCTTC
>TRBV7-6|TRBJ1-1|TRBD1|.
CASSSSGGVNTEAFF
TGTGCCAGCAGCTCCTCAGGGGGTGTGAACACTGAAGCTTTCTTT
>TRBV3-1/TRBV3-2|TRBJ2-1|TRBD2|.
CASSGLAGGYNEQFF
TGTGCCAGCAGCGGACTAGCGGGGGGGTACAATGAGCAGTTCTTC
>TRBV30|TRBJ1-2|.|.
CAWSVHVGGNYGYTF
TGTGCCTGGAGTGTACACGTCGGGGGTAACTATGGCTACACCTTC
>TRBV4-3|TRBJ1-1|.|.
CASSPVTENTEAFF
TGCGCCAGCAGCCCCGTGACAGAGAACACTGAAGCTTTCTTT
>TRBV7-9|TRBJ2-7|.|.
CASSLSEGLEQYF
TGTGCCAGCAGCTTAAGCGAGGGACTCGAGCAGTACTTC
>TRBV7-9|TRBJ2-7|TRBD1|.
CASSDRGKLSEQYF
TGTGCCAGCAGCGACAGGGGAAAATTGAGCGAGCAGTACTTC
>TRBV5-4|TRBJ2-2|.|.
CASSLARHNTGELFF
TGTGCCAGCAGCTTGGCCAGACATAACACCGGGGAGCTGTTTTTT
>TRBV7-9|TRBJ1-2|.|.
CAGKDGQTNYGYTF
TGTGCCGGAAAGGACGGACAGACAAACTATGGCTACACCTTC
>TRBV6-2/TRBV6-3|TRBJ2-2|.|.
CASSPTAAGGELFF
TGTGCCAGCAGCCCTACAGCCGCAGGCGGGGAGCTGTTTTTT
>TRBV25-1|TRBJ1-1|.|.
CASSDRSTEAFF
TGTGCCAGCAGTGATCGGTCCACTGAAGCTTTCTTT
>TRBV6-5|TRBJ1-2|TRBD1|.
CASSYGTDYGYTF
TGTGCCAGCAGTTACGGGACAGACTATGGCTACACCTTC
>TRBV19|TRBJ1-6|.|.
CASSRTPLNSPLHF
TGTGCCAGTAGCCGGACACCGCTTAATTCACCCCTCCACTTT
>TRBV7-2|TRBJ1-6|.|.
CASSPHRSYNSPLHF
TGTGCCAGCAGCCCACATCGCTCCTATAATTCACCCCTCCACTTT
>TRBV2|TRBJ1-2|TRBD1|.
CASSGQGATEGYTF
TGTGCCAGCAGCGGACAGGGGGCTACGGAAGGCTACACCTTC
>TRBV7-8|TRBJ1-2|.|.
CASSRGGIVNYGYTF
TGTGCCAGCAGCAGAGGAGGGATAGTTAACTATGGCTACACCTTC
>TRBV27|TRBJ1-2|.|.
CASSPSGFYYGYTF
TGTGCCAGCAGCCCTTCAGGGTTTTACTATGGCTACACCTTC
>TRBV9|TRBJ2-3|.|.
CASSRDGGLTQYF
TGTGCCAGCAGCCGGGATGGGGGCCTTACGCAGTATTTT
>TRBV7-9|TRBJ2-7|TRBD2|.
CASSLAGTSGVRQYF
TGTGCCAGCAGCTTAGCCGGGACTAGCGGGGTAAGGCAGTACTTC
>TRBV11-2|TRBJ2-3|TRBD2|.
CASSLRRRSGGIGDTQYF
TGTGCCAGCAGCTTAAGGCGCCGGAGCGGGGGGATTGGAGATACGCAGTATTTT
>TRBV11-2|TRBJ1-4|.|.
CASNAKGVLFEKLFF
TGTGCCAGCAACGCGAAGGGGGTGTTGTTTGAAAAACTGTTTTTT
>TRBV5-1|TRBJ2-3|.|.
CASSLVEDTQYF
TGCGCCAGCAGCTTGGTAGAAGATACGCAGTATTTT
>TRBV13|TRBJ2-1|.|.
CASTLGRGEVEQFF
TGTGCCAGCACCCTAGGGCGGGGAGAGGTTGAGCAGTTCTTC
>TRBV6-2/TRBV6-3|TRBJ1-6|.|.
CASSYASWSSSPLHF
TGTGCCAGCAGTTACGCGAGTTGGAGTTCTTCACCCCTCCACTTT
>TRBV27|TRBJ1-6|.|.
CASSLRQNNSPLHF
TGTGCCAGCAGCCTCAGACAGAATAATTCACCCCTCCACTTT
>TRBV5-1|TRBJ2-7|TRBD2|.
CASSLFSGSYEQYF
TGCGCCAGCAGCTTGTTTAGCGGGTCCTACGAGCAGTACTTC
>TRBV11-2|TRBJ1-1|.|.
CASSITSGPGLEAFF
TGTGCCAGCAGCATCACCTCCGGGCCAGGGTTAGAAGCTTTCTTT
>TRBV5-1|TRBJ1-6|.|.
CASSLSQGGSYNSPLHF
TGCGCCAGCAGCTTGTCTCAGGGAGGGTCCTATAATTCACCCCTCCACTTT
>TRBV7-9|TRBJ1-3|.|.
CASSLRVTSAGNTIYF
TGTGCCAGCAGCTTAAGAGTTACGTCCGCTGGAAACACCATATATTTT
>TRBV10-3|TRBJ1-5|TRBD1|once
CAISDAIPGGLSNQPQHF
TGTGCCATCAGTGATGCTATTCCAGGGGGCCTCAGCAATCAGCCCCAGCATTTT
>TRBV6-5|TRBJ2-3|.|.
CASRIRGTDTQYF
TGTGCCAGCAGAATCCGGGGCACAGATACGCAGTATTTT
>TRBV14|TRBJ2-1|TRBD2|.
CASSQLGGGNNNEQFF
TGTGCCAGCAGCCAATTGGGCGGGGGGAACAACAATGAGCAGTTCTTC
>TRBV13|TRBJ2-1|TRBD2|.
CASTERGDSNEQFF
TGTGCCAGCACCGAGCGGGGGGACTCCAATGAGCAGTTCTTC
>TRBV30|TRBJ1-5|TRBD1|.
CAWRDRANQPQHF
TGTGCCTGGAGGGACAGGGCGAATCAGCCCCAGCATTTT
>TRBV14|TRBJ1-2|TRBD1|.
CASSPRQGFGYTF
TGTGCCAGCAGCCCTCGACAGGGTTTTGGCTACACCTTC
>TRBV2|TRBJ2-3|TRBD2|.
CASGWTSGGLTDTQYF
TGTGCCAGCGGATGGACTAGCGGGGGGCTCACAGATACGCAGTATTTT
>TRBV6-5|TRBJ1-2|TRBD1|.
CASAQGGTSNYGYTF
TGTGCCAGTGCACAGGGGGGTACGTCTAACTATGGCTACACCTTC
>TRBV10-2|TRBJ2-7|.|.
CASGNRGSHEQYF
TGCGCCAGCGGAAATCGGGGGTCCCACGAGCAGTACTTC
>TRBV4-1|TRBJ1-2|.|.
CASSPLKILNYGYTF
TGCGCCAGCAGCCCCCTGAAAATTCTAAACTATGGCTACACCTTC
>TRBV3-1/TRBV3-2|TRBJ2-5|.|.
CASSPPHKLRTAPGETQYF
TGTGCCAGCAGCCCCCCCCACAAACTCCGGACAGCTCCGGGGGAGACCCAGTACTTC
>TRBV4-3|TRBJ1-5|.|few
CASSQDQGPNQPQHF
TGCGCCAGCAGCCAAGATCAGGGTCCCAATCAGCCCCAGCATTTT
>TRBV28|TRBJ1-3|.|.
CASSLRAAGNTIYF
TGTGCCAGCAGTTTGAGGGCCGCTGGAAACACCATATATTTT
>TRBV6-5|TRBJ2-7|TRBD2|.
CASSYRTSEYEQYF
TGTGCCAGCAGTTATAGGACTAGCGAGTACGAGCAGTACTTC
>TRBV7-2|TRBJ2-3|.|.
CASSLWSSPDTQYF
TGTGCCAGCAGCTTATGGTCTAGCCCAGATACGCAGTATTTT
>TRBV7-9|TRBJ1-5|.|.
CASSQPGYGNQPQHF
TGTGCCAGCAGTCAACCGGGGTACGGCAATCAGCCCCAGCATTTT
>TRBV12-2|TRBJ2-7|.|.
CASRHRDGGRGQYF
TGTGCAAGTCGCCACCGGGACGGGGGGCGCGGGCAGTACTTC